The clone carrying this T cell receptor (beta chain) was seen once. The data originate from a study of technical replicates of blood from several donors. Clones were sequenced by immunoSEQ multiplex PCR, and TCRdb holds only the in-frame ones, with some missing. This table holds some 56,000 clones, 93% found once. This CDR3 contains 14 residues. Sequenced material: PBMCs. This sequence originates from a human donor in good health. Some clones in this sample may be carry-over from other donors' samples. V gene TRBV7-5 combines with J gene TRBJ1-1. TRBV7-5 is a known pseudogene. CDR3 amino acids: CARSSLGGNTEAFF. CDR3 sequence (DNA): TGTGCCAGAAGCTCCCTCGGGGGGAACACTGAAGCTTTCTTT.